This T cell receptor (beta chain) appears in the sequencing data of a study of cytotoxic CD8 clonotypes in ibrutinib-treated CLL. Points from the study as a whole: At baseline, clonality was higher than in age-matched healthy donors and correlated with CD8+ counts.

Library input was about 2.2 micrograms of DNA from cryopreserved PBMCs. This clone turned up a few times. What it binds is unknown. Produced via immunoSEQ multiplex PCR; TCRdb's table is partial and in-frame only. The sample has about 140,000 clones; around 84% are singletons. The germline V gene encodes CDR1 LGHNA and CDR2 YNFKEQ. V lost 0 bases to trimming and J lost 2 bases, with 10 bases between them. The CDR3 totals 15 residues. This rearrangement joins TRBV4-2 to TRBJ2-5; D not resolved. The TCR comes from a human donor with chronic lymphocytic leukemia. The material was PBMCs, obtained after 36 months of ibrutinib treatment. The CDR3 sequence is CASSQDPINQETQYF. CDR3 nucleotide sequence: TGTGCCAGCAGCCAAGATCCCATTAATCAAGAGACCCAGTACTTC.